These 9 T cell receptor beta chains were sequenced from one sample in a study of blood T cells in healthy people across ages. A second PCR, run for about 7 to 11 cycles, used a sample-barcoded 5' primer plus a J-beta primer mix. Each CDR3 protein is one row after TCRdb ran MiXCR on the 5' RACE reads. This repertoire shows over a million distinct CDR3 sequences, 42% found once; its top ten account for roughly 7.7%. Sequencing was carried out using blood. The receptor source for this set is a woman between 18 and 29 years old in good health.

This clonotype was picked up a small number of times. This rearrangement joins TRBV4-1 to TRBJ2-3; 8 bases fit TRBD2. The CDR3 is 17 residues long. The V gene end was trimmed by 0 bases and the J gene end by 4 bases; junction bases not matched to a gene: 9. The germline CDR1 and CDR2 sequences are MGHRA and YSYEKL. The CDR3 sequence: CASSQDVGTSRADTQYF. CDR3 nucleotide sequence: TGCGCCAGCAGCCAAGATGTCGGGACTAGTCGGGCAGATACGCAGTATTTT.

This rearrangement joins TRBV27 to TRBJ2-5; TRBD1 matches at 10 bases. V dropped 6 bases and J dropped 2; count of bases not matched to a gene: 6. The CDR3 runs to 15 residues. Germline CDR1 reads MNHEY; CDR2 reads SMNVEV (reference sequence). The CDR3 spells CASRPGTGVQETQYF. The CDR3 DNA is TGTGCCAGCAGACCCGGGACAGGGGTTCAAGAGACCCAGTACTTC.

This clonotype has more than one count but fewer than ten. The V gene is TRBV4-1, the J gene TRBJ2-3, with 11 bases matching TRBD2. This CDR3 has 19 residues. V trimming: 7 bases; J trimming: 0 bases; junction bases outside the gene matches: 15. CDR1 MGHRA and CDR2 YSYEKL come from the germline V gene. CDR3 in amino acids: CASTALDLAGGPSTDTQYF. DNA for the CDR3: TGCGCCAGCACCGCCCTAGACCTAGCGGGGGGCCCTAGCACAGATACGCAGTATTTT.

This clonotype was counted between two and nine times. The chain recombines TRBV12-3 or TRBV12-4 with TRBJ2-3; 8 bases line up with TRBD1. After removal of 5 bases from V and 1 base from J, the junction contained 5 bases not matched to a gene. The CDR3 is made up of 15 amino acids. The CDR3: CASSTDRVGTDTQYF. CDR3 in DNA: TGTGCCAGCAGTACGGACAGGGTAGGCACAGATACGCAGTATTTT.

This clonotype was recorded once. This may arise from a read error, as a much more abundant clone is one base away. This chain joins TRBV27 and TRBJ2-3, with 7 bases that match TRBD2. This CDR3 is built from 14 residues. CDR1 and CDR2 (germline): MNHEY, SMNVEV (reference sequence). The CDR3 region is CASSLAAPKDAQYF. The CDR3 DNA is TGTGCCAGCAGTCTAGCGGCCCCGAAAGATGCGCAGTATTTT.

CDR3 region: CASRYRPGLEIYNEQFF. Written as DNA, the CDR3 is TGTGCCAGCAGGTATCGTCCGGGACTAGAGATCTACAATGAGCAGTTCTTC. This sequence joins TRBV7-2 and TRBJ2-1; TRBD2 agrees at 8 bases. Trimming cost V 6 bases and J 3 bases; bases outside gene matches: 13. The CDR3 is 17 amino acids. In germline, CDR1 is SGHTA, CDR2 FQGNSA.

This clonotype was counted a few times. The chain uses TRBV4-1 and TRBJ1-1; D is uncertain. Germline V gene lookup returns CDR1 MGHRA and CDR2 YSYEKL. The CDR3 sequence is 12 residues long. Trimming removed 0 bases at V and 10 bases at J, with 9 bases between. Here the CDR3 reads CASSQDFLVAFF. Written as DNA, the CDR3 is TGCGCCAGCAGCCAAGATTTTCTTGTAGCTTTCTTT.

V is TRBV6-4 and J is TRBJ2-5; D remains ambiguous. The tail of the sequence fits TRBJ2-7 better, so the J call may be wrong. Germline CDR1 reads MRHNA; CDR2 reads SNTAGT. CDR3 length equals 13 residues. CDR3 amino acids: CASSSSPWDEQYF. CDR3 DNA: TGTGCCAGCAGTAGTAGCCCCTGGGACGAGCAGTACTTC.

This clonotype was found once. The chain employs TRBV6-5 and TRBJ2-1; a weak D match, TRBD2 (5 bases). The DNA end favors TRBJ2-7, so the J call may be wrong. This CDR3 comprises 16 residues. Germline CDR1 is MNHEY and CDR2 is SVGAGI. The CDR3 here is CASSYSRRAIYNEQYF. The DNA for the CDR3 is TGTGCCAGCAGTTACTCTAGGCGGGCGATATACAATGAGCAGTACTTC.